This T cell receptor (beta chain) was sequenced in a study of glioma-infiltrating T cells. Amplification of TCR alpha and beta CDR3 regions from RNA used iRepertoire nested multiplex PCR. One-step reverse transcription and amplification started from roughly 100-400 ng of tissue mRNA or PBMC total RNA. A single record per CDR3 protein comes from TCRdb applying MiXCR to the multiplex PCR reads. This repertoire shows about 5,700 distinct CDR3 sequences, over 40% found once; its top ten account for about 24%. This CDR3 region has 14 residues. The germline gives CDR1 SQVTM, CDR2 ANQGSEA. Deletions cut 7 bases from V and 5 bases from J, with 20 bases between. This clonotype was picked up many times. Its antigen is unknown. Study-wide points: Above-expected tissue-blood divergence occurred in all gliomas, most in low-grade ones. Tissue and blood shared very few CDR3 sequences.

Sequenced material: glioma tissue, nonneoplastic brain tissue, or PBMCs (not recorded which). The receptor was isolated from a human donor with low-grade glioma or glioblastoma, undergoing nonglioma brain surgery, or in good health (not recorded which). This rearrangement joins TRBV29-1 to TRBJ2-5, with D possibly being TRBD1 or TRBD2 (6 bases each). For the CDR3, the DNA is TGCAGCGCCCAAACCGGGGGCCCGTTCGAGACCCAGTACTTC. This translates into CSAQTGGPFETQYF.